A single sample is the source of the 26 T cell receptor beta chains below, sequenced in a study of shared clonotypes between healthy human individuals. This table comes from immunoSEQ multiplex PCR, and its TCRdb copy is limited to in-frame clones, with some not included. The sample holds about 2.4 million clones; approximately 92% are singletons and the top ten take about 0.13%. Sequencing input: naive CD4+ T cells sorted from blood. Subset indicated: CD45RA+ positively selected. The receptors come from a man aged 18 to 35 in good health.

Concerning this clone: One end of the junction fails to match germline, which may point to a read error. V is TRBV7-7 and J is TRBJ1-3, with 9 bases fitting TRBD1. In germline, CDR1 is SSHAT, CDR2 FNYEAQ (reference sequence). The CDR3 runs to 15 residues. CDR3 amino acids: CASSMGQGGGNTIYF. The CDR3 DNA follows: TGTGCTAGCAGCATGGGACAGGGAGGCGGAAACACCATATATTTT.

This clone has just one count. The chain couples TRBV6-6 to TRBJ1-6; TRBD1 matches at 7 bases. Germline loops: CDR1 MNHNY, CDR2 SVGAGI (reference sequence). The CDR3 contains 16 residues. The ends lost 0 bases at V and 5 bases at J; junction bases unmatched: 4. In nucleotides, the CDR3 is TGTGCCAGCAGTTACTCTAGGGACAGCGATAATTCACCCCTCCACTTT. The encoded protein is CASSYSRDSDNSPLHF.

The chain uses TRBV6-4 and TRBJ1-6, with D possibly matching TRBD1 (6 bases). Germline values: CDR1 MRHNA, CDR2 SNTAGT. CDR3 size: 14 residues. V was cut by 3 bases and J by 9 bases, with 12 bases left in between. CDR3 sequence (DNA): TGTGCCAGCAGTGAGGAACAGGGAACTTCACCCCTCCACTTT. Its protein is CASSEEQGTSPLHF.

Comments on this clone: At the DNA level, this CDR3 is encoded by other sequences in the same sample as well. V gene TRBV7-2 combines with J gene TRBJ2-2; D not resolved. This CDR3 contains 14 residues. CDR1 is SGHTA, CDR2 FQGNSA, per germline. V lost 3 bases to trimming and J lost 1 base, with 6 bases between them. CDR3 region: CASSLSGNTGELFF. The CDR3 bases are TGTGCCAGCAGCTTGTCCGGGAACACCGGGGAGCTGTTTTTT.

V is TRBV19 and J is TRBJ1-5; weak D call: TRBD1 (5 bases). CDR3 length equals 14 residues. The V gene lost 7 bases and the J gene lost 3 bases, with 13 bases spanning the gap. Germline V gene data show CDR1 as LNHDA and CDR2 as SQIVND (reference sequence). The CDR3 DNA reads TGTGCCAGTAAAGTGGGGGGGATCAATCAGCCCCAGCATTTT. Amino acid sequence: CASKVGGINQPQHF.

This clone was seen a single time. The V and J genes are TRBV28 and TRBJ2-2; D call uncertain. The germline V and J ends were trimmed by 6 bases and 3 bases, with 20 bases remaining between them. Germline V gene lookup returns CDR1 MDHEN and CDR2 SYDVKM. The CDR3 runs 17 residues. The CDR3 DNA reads TGTGCCAGCAGGTCACACGCCCCGTCCGTCGACACCGGGGAGCTGTTTTTT. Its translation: CASRSHAPSVDTGELFF.

The CDR3 DNA is TGTGCCAGCAGCTTGCTGGGTCAGCCCCAGCATTTT. Protein product: CASSLLGQPQHF. V gene TRBV5-6 combines with J gene TRBJ1-5; D ambiguous. This CDR3 has 12 residues. V was pared by 1 base and J by 6 bases, with 5 bases between. Germline V lookup: CDR1 SGHDT, CDR2 YYEEEE.

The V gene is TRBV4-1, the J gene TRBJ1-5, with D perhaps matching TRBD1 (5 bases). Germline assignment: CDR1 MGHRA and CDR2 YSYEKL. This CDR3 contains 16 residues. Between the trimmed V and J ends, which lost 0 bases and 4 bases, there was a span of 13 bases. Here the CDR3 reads CASSQDGAGRNQPQHF. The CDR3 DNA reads TGCGCCAGCAGCCAAGATGGGGCGGGGCGGAATCAGCCCCAGCATTTT.

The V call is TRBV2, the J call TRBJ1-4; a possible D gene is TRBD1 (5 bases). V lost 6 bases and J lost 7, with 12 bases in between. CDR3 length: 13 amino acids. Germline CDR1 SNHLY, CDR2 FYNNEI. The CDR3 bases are TGTGCCAGCAGAGCCCAGGGAGTTGAAAAACTGTTTTTT. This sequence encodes CASRAQGVEKLFF.

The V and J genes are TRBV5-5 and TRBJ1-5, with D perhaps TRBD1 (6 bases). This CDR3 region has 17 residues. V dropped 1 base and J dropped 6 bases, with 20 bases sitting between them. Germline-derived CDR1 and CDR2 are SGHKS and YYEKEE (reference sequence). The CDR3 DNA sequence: TGTGCCAGCAGCTTGCGCACGGGGGGGCCCTACGTTCAGCCCCAGCATTTT. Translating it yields CASSLRTGGPYVQPQHF.

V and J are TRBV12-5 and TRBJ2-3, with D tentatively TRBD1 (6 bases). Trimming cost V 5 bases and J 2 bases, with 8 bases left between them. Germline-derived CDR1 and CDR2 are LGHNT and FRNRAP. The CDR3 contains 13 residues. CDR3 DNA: TGTGCTAGTGGTCGGGACAACACAGATACGCAGTATTTT. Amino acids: CASGRDNTDTQYF.

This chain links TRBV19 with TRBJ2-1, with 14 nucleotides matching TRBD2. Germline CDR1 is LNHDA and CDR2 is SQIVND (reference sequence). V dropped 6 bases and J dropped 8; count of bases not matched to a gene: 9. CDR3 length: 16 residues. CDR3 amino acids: CASSSGTSGSSDEQFF. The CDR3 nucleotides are TGTGCCAGTAGCTCGGGGACTAGCGGGAGTTCGGATGAGCAGTTCTTC.

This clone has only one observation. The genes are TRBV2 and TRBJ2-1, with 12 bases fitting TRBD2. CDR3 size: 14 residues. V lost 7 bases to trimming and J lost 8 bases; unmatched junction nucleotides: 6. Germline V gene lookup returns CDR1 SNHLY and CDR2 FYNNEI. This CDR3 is CASKRTSGAHEQFF. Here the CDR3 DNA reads TGTGCCAGCAAAAGGACTAGCGGGGCCCATGAGCAGTTCTTC.

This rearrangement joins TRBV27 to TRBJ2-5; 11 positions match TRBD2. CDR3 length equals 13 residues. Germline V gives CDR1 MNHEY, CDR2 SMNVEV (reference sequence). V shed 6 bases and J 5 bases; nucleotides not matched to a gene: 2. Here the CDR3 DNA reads TGTGCCAGCAGGGTAGCGGGAGGGGAGACCCAGTACTTC. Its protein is CASRVAGGETQYF.

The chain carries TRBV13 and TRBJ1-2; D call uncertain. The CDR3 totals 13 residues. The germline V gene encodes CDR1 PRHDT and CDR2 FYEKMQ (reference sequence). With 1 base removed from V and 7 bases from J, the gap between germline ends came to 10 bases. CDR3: CASSLVGSRGYTF. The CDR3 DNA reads TGTGCCAGCAGCTTAGTAGGCTCACGTGGCTACACCTTC.

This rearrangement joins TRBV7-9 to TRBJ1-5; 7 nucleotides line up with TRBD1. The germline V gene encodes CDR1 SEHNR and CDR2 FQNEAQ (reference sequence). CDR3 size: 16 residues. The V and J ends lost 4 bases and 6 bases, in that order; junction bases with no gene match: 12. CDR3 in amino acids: CASSSQGGFESQPQHF. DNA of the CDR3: TGTGCCAGCAGCTCCCAGGGGGGTTTTGAAAGTCAGCCCCAGCATTTT.

The CDR3 region is CASWTGKTYEQYF. Here the CDR3 DNA reads TGTGCCAGCTGGACTGGGAAAACTTACGAGCAGTACTTC. V and J are TRBV28 and TRBJ2-7; D possibly corresponds to TRBD2 (5 bases). V lost 8 bases and J lost 4, with 15 bases in between. This CDR3 contains 13 residues. The V gene's germline CDR1 is MDHEN and CDR2 SYDVKM.

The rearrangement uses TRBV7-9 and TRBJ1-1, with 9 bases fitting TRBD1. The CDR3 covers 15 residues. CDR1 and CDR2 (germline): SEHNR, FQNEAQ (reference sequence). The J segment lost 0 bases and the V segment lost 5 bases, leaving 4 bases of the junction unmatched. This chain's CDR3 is CASSRTGAMNTEAFF. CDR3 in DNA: TGTGCCAGCAGCCGGACAGGGGCAATGAACACTGAAGCTTTCTTT.

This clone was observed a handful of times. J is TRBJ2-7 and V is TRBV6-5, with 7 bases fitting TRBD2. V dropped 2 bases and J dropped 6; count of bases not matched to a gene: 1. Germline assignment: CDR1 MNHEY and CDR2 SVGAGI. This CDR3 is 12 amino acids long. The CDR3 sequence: CASSYAGVEQYF. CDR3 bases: TGTGCCAGCAGTTACGCGGGAGTCGAGCAGTACTTC.

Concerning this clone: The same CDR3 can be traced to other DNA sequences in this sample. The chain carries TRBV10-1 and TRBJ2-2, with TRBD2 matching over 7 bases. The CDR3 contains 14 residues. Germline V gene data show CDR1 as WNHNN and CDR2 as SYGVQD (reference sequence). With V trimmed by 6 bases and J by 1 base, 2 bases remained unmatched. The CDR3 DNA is TGCGCCAGCAGGGCTAGCGGGAACACCGGGGAGCTGTTTTTT. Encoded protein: CASRASGNTGELFF.

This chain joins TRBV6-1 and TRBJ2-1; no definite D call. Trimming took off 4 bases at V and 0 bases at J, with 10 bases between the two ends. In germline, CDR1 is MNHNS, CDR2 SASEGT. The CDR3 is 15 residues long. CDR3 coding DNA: TGTGCCAGCAGTGGGTCACGCAGCTCCTACAATGAGCAGTTCTTC. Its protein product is CASSGSRSSYNEQFF.

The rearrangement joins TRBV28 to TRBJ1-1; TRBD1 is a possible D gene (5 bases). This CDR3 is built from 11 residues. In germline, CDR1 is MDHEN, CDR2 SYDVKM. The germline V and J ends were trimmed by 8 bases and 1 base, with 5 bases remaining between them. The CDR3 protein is CASDRNTEAFF. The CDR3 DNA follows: TGTGCCAGCGACAGGAACACTGAAGCTTTCTTT.

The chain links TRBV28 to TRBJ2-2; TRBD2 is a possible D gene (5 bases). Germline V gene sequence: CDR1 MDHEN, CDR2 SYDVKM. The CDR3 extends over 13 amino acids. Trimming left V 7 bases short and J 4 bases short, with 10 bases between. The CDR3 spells CASTGEGTGELFF. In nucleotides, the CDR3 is TGTGCCAGCACGGGTGAGGGCACCGGGGAGCTGTTTTTT.

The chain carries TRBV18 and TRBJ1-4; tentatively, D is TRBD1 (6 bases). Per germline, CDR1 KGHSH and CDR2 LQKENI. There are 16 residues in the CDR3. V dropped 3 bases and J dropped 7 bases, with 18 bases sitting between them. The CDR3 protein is CASSPIGGDPVEKLFF. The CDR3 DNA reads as TGTGCCAGCTCACCGATAGGGGGTGACCCTGTTGAAAAACTGTTTTTT.

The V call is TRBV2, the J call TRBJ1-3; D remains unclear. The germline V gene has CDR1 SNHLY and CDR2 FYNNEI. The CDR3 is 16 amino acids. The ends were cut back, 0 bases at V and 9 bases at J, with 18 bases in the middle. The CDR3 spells CASSEALSNRWSTIYF. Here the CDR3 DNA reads TGTGCCAGCAGTGAAGCGCTATCTAATCGATGGAGCACCATATATTTT.

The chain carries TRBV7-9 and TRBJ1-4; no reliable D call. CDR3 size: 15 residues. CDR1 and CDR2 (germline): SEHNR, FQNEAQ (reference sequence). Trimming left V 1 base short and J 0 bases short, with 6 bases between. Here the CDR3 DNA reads TGTGCCAGCAGCTTAGGGGAGTCAACTAATGAAAAACTGTTTTTT. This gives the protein CASSLGESTNEKLFF.